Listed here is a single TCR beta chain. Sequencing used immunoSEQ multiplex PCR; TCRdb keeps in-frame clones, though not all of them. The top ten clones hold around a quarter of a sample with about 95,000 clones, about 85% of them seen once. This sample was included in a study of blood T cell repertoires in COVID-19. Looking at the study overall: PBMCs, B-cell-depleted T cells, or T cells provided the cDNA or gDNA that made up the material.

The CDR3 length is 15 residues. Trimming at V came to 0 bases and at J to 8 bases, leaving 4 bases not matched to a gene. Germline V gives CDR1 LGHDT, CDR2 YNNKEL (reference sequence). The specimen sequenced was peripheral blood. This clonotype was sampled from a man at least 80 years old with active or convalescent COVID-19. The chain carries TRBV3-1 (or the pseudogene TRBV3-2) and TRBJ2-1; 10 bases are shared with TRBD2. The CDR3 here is CASSQDQRGGHEQFF. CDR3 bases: TGTGCCAGCAGCCAAGATCAGCGGGGGGGTCATGAGCAGTTCTTC.